The 11 T cell receptor beta chains given below trace back to one sample, sequenced in a study of identical twins. TCRdb recomputed calls from the 5' RACE reads with MiXCR, one row per CDR3 protein. The table lists about 1.7 million distinct CDR3 sequences, 32% of them singletons, with about 0.27% in the top ten. Sequencing was performed on cord blood. Source of these receptors: a newborn girl in good health.

The rearrangement joins TRBV20-1 to TRBJ2-4; 7 nucleotides line up with TRBD1. The J call is in doubt because the DNA end fits TRBJ2-7 better. Germline V gene data show CDR1 as DFQATT and CDR2 as SNEGSKA (reference sequence). The CDR3 spans 14 residues. The CDR3 loop reads CSANIQGPTYEQYF. The CDR3 coding sequence is TGCAGTGCGAACATACAGGGGCCTACTTACGAGCAGTACTTC.

The chain couples TRBV30 to TRBJ1-4; maybe TRBD1 (5 bases). Trimming stripped 0 bases from V and 7 bases from J, with 15 bases between. This CDR3 spans 15 amino acids. Germline V lookup: CDR1 GTSNPN, CDR2 SVGIG (reference sequence). The CDR3 DNA is TGTGCCTGGAGTGTACTGGGAGGGGTTGGTGAAAAACTGTTTTTT. It encodes CAWSVLGGVGEKLFF.

This clonotype appeared many times. The chain joins TRBV28 to TRBJ2-3; no clear D gene. The CDR3 is 12 residues long. V was trimmed by 7 bases and J by 5 bases, leaving 10 bases between them. Germline loops: CDR1 MDHEN, CDR2 SYDVKM. The CDR3 sequence: CASTLLGDTQYF. CDR3 bases: TGTGCCAGCACCCTCTTAGGAGATACGCAGTATTTT.

In this sample, this clonotype turned up a few times. V and J are TRBV18 and TRBJ2-1, with TRBD1 matching 9 bases. Trimming cost V 4 bases and J 3 bases; bases outside gene matches: 4. The germline gives CDR1 KGHSH, CDR2 LQKENI. The CDR3 sequence is 15 residues long. CDR3 coding DNA: TGTGCCAGCTCACGACGGACAGGGGACTACAATGAGCAGTTCTTC. Translated: CASSRRTGDYNEQFF. The full variable domain, in which reference TRBV18 and TRBJ2-1 provide the parts outside the CDR3, is NAGVMQNPRHLVRRRGQEARLRCSPMKGHSHVYWYRQLPEEGLKFMVYLQKENIIDESGMPKERFSAEFPKEGPSILRIQQVVRGDSAAYFCASSRRTGDYNEQFFGPGTRLTVL.

The gene calls are TRBV12-3 or TRBV12-4 and TRBJ2-1, with D perhaps being TRBD1 or TRBD2 (6 bases each). CDR3 length: 15 amino acids. Deletions cut 6 bases from V and 1 base from J, with 13 bases between. The CDR3 spells CASRMWGASYNEQFF. In DNA, the CDR3 is TGTGCCAGCAGAATGTGGGGGGCTTCCTACAATGAGCAGTTCTTC.

The genes are TRBV5-4 and TRBJ2-1, with TRBD2 as a possible D gene (6 bases). The CDR3 totals 15 residues. Trimming shortened V by 2 bases and J by 4 bases, and 13 bases separated the two germline ends. CDR1 and CDR2 from the germline V gene are SGHNT and YYREEE (reference sequence). In DNA form, the CDR3 reads TGTGCCAGCAGCTTCTCTGTTAGCGGATACAATGAGCAGTTCTTC. It encodes CASSFSVSGYNEQFF. The full variable domain, completed using reference TRBV5-4 and TRBJ2-1, is ETGVTQSPTHLIKTRGQQVTLRCSSQSGHNTVSWYQQALGQGPQFIFQYYREEENGRGNFPPRFSGLQFPNYSSELNVNALELDDSALYLCASSFSVSGYNEQFFGPGTRLTVL.

The gene calls are TRBV9 and TRBJ2-1, with TRBD2 matching 7 bases. The germline V gene encodes CDR1 SGDLS and CDR2 YYNGEE. There are 16 residues in the CDR3. Trimming at V came to 3 bases and at J to 6 bases, leaving 12 bases not matched to a gene. CDR3 in DNA: TGTGCCAGCAGCGACAGGTGGTCTAGCGGAGGCAATGAGCAGTTCTTC. It translates to CASSDRWSSGGNEQFF.

There are a few counts of this clonotype. V and J are TRBV10-3 and TRBJ1-2, with 9 bases aligning to TRBD1. V was pared by 3 bases and J by 7 bases, with 9 bases of the junction left unmatched. Germline loops: CDR1 ENHRY, CDR2 SYGVKD. CDR3 length equals 15 residues. The CDR3 here is CAISDYRTGGFGYTF. The CDR3 nucleotides read TGTGCCATCAGTGACTATCGTACAGGGGGCTTTGGCTACACCTTC.

In its sample, this clonotype was seen a few times. The chain employs TRBV3-1 and TRBJ2-3; 7 nucleotides align to TRBD1. The CDR3 spans 16 residues. Germline CDR1 reads LGHDT; CDR2 reads YNNKEL (reference sequence). With V trimmed by 0 bases and J by 0 bases, 3 bases remained unmatched. In DNA, the CDR3 is TGTGCCAGCAGCCAAGATATGACAGGGAGCACAGATACGCAGTATTTT. It is translated as CASSQDMTGSTDTQYF.

The CDR3 region has the DNA TGTGCCAGCTCACCAGTACGGGGGTCTAGTAGTGAGCAGTACTTC. This translates into CASSPVRGSSSEQYF. The genes are TRBV18 and TRBJ2-4; D may be TRBD2 (6 bases). The germline CDR1 and CDR2 sequences are KGHSH and LQKENI. This CDR3 contains 15 residues. The V end was cut by 2 bases, the J end by 13 bases, with 21 bases between.

The gene calls are TRBV20-1 and TRBJ1-5, with unresolved D. Looked up from germline, CDR1 is DFQATT and CDR2 is SNEGSKA (reference sequence). Trimming cost V 3 bases and J 2 bases, with 14 bases left between them. The CDR3 has 15 amino acids. CDR3 in amino acids: CSASAGSTGNQPQHF. CDR3 bases: TGCAGTGCTAGTGCGGGCAGTACAGGCAATCAGCCCCAGCATTTT.